Listed here are 13 T cell receptor beta chains from one sample, sequenced in a study of T-cell memory formation after mild COVID-19. TCRdb reanalysed the 5' RACE reads using MiXCR and keeps one entry per CDR3 protein. This table has hundreds of thousands of distinct CDR3 sequences, about a fifth appearing once. Sequencing used PBMCs or a T cell subset sorted from them (not recorded which). These receptors all stem from an adult woman who had mild COVID-19 (a few samples of this study predate the infection). Cell type and time point are not known.

This clonotype was seen many times. This sequence joins TRBV2 and TRBJ1-4; D call uncertain. Germline V gene sequence: CDR1 SNHLY, CDR2 FYNNEI. The CDR3 is 16 amino acids. V gave up 0 bases and J gave up 1 base, with 9 bases separating them. CDR3 DNA: TGTGCCAGCAGTGAAGCGCCCCTGGGAACTAATGAAAAACTGTTTTTT. Translation gives CASSEAPLGTNEKLFF.

The V and J genes are TRBV7-8 and TRBJ2-3; D unclear. V dropped 1 base and J dropped 9 bases, with 17 bases sitting between them. From germline, CDR1 is SGHVS and CDR2 FQNEAQ. This CDR3 contains 15 residues. The CDR3 DNA follows: TGTGCCAGCAGCTTAGATGCCCGCCTAGGGCAAACGCAGTATTTT. Its translation is CASSLDARLGQTQYF.

The chain combines TRBV18 with TRBJ1-3, with 8 bases fitting TRBD1. The CDR3 contains 16 residues. In germline, CDR1 is KGHSH, CDR2 LQKENI. V lost 3 bases and J lost 1; bases outside the gene matches: 5. CDR3 bases: TGTGCCAGCTCACCGCTACAGGGGGGATCTGGAAACACCATATATTTT. It specifies CASSPLQGGSGNTIYF.

The chain recombines TRBV9 with TRBJ1-2; the D is unclear. The CDR3 length is 16 residues. In germline, CDR1 is SGDLS, CDR2 YYNGEE. V was clipped by 0 bases and J by 3 bases, with 15 bases between them. CDR3 protein: CASSVGSDGGHYGYTF. The CDR3 DNA follows: TGTGCCAGCAGCGTAGGGTCGGACGGTGGTCACTATGGCTACACCTTC.

This clonotype was seen only a few times. V and J are TRBV6-5 and TRBJ2-7; D is unresolved. CDR3 length equals 12 residues. Germline V gene lookup returns CDR1 MNHEY and CDR2 SVGAGI. Trimming cost V 6 bases and J 7 bases, with 13 bases left between them. The CDR3 spells CASRRPLGEQYF. The CDR3 DNA sequence: TGTGCCAGCAGGAGGCCCCTGGGGGAGCAGTACTTC.

This clonotype was counted at least ten times. The CDR3 spells CASSLTSGRPSDEQFF. The CDR3 DNA reads TGTGCCAGCAGCTTGACTAGCGGGAGGCCCTCCGATGAGCAGTTCTTC. The chain carries TRBV5-4 and TRBJ2-1; 12 nucleotides line up with TRBD2. V was pared by 1 base and J by 8 bases, with 7 bases of the junction left unmatched. Germline V lookup: CDR1 SGHNT, CDR2 YYREEE (reference sequence). This CDR3 has 16 residues.

The chain's CDR3 is CAITPDLARRDGYTF. In DNA form, the CDR3 reads TGTGCCATCACCCCGGACCTCGCCAGGAGGGATGGCTACACCTTC. The chain joins TRBV10-3 to TRBJ1-2; no clear D. The CDR3 loop spans 15 amino acids. CDR1 ENHRY and CDR2 SYGVKD come from the germline V gene. V gave up 7 bases and J gave up 6 bases, with 21 bases separating them.

This clonotype was counted at least ten times. The rearrangement links TRBV5-1 to TRBJ2-2; D possibly corresponds to TRBD2 (6 bases). The V end was cut by 4 bases, the J end by 0 bases, with 19 bases between. Germline values: CDR1 SGHRS, CDR2 YFSETQ. CDR3 length: 18 amino acids. In nucleotides, the CDR3 is TGCGCCAGCAGCCTAGACTGGACCGGGAGACCGAACACCGGGGAGCTGTTTTTT. It translates to CASSLDWTGRPNTGELFF.

J is TRBJ1-2 and V is TRBV7-2; no reliable D call. CDR3 length: 16 amino acids. Per germline, CDR1 SGHTA and CDR2 FQGNSA. The V and J ends lost 5 bases and 1 base respectively, with 17 bases between them. The CDR3 spells CASSPPQTGFNYGYTF. The CDR3 nucleotides are TGTGCCAGCAGCCCCCCTCAGACTGGGTTTAACTATGGCTACACCTTC.

In this sample, this clonotype turned up many times. The genes are TRBV5-1 and TRBJ2-7; 9 nucleotides agree with TRBD2. Trimming took 1 base from V and 2 from J; bases not matched to a gene: 4. The CDR3 is made up of 15 amino acids. Germline assignment: CDR1 SGHRS and CDR2 YFSETQ. The CDR3 here is CASSLFASGAYEQYF. DNA of the CDR3: TGCGCCAGCAGCTTGTTTGCTAGCGGGGCCTACGAGCAGTACTTC.

The rearrangement joins TRBV19 to TRBJ2-2; no clear D gene. CDR3 length: 15 amino acids. Trimming stripped 0 bases from V and 4 bases from J, with 9 bases between. The germline V gene encodes CDR1 LNHDA and CDR2 SQIVND (reference sequence). The CDR3 region has the DNA TGTGCCAGTAGTATAGATCGCAGTACCACCGGGGAGCTGTTTTTT. It yields the protein CASSIDRSTTGELFF.

This clonotype was picked up a small number of times. The CDR3 is CASSLASAAAYNEQFF. Here the CDR3 DNA reads TGTGCCAGCAGCTTAGCATCGGCGGCGGCGTACAATGAGCAGTTCTTC. V usage is TRBV7-6 and J usage is TRBJ2-1; D remains ambiguous. The V end lost 0 bases, the J end lost 4 bases, and 13 bases lay between the germline ends. The CDR3 has 16 residues. Germline CDR1 SGHVS, CDR2 FNYEAQ. Together with reference TRBV7-6 and TRBJ2-1, the CDR3 gives the full variable domain: GAGVSQSPRYKVTKRGQDVALRCDPISGHVSLYWYRQALGQGPEFLTYFNYEAQQDKSGLPNDRFSAERPEGSISTLTIQRTEQRDSAMYRCASSLASAAAYNEQFFGPGTRLTVL.

The chain employs TRBV18 and TRBJ2-5, with TRBD1 as a possible D gene (5 bases). The CDR3 totals 15 residues. V was cut by 0 bases and J by 1 base, with 9 bases left in between. Germline V CDR1 and CDR2: KGHSH, LQKENI. The CDR3 protein is CASSPPSGIQETQYF. The CDR3 DNA follows: TGTGCCAGCTCACCACCATCAGGGATCCAAGAGACCCAGTACTTC.